Listed below are T cell receptor beta chains from one sample, sequenced in a study of identical twins. MiXCR was run by TCRdb on the 5' RACE reads, yielding one entry per CDR3 protein. The data hold 350,000 to 500,000 distinct CDR3 sequences, with roughly 20% observed a single time. The specimen was naive T cells sorted from blood. The origin of the receptors is a man aged 50 to 59 in good health. The CDR3 runs from the conserved cysteine through the conserved F or W. The D gene is left open where the match is weak. Clone sizes are given selectively: once, few, many, or a class where the clone is expanded.

size | length | J | V | D | DNA | CDR3
few | 14 | TRBJ2-7 | TRBV7-8 | TRBD1 | TGTGCCACGATTCCGGGACAGGGGATGTACGAGCAGTACTTC | CATIPGQGMYEQYF
few | 12 | TRBJ2-1 | TRBV20-1 | - | TGCAGTGCCACAGGGACGGAGCTACGGAATTTCTTC | CSATGTELRNFF
few | 17 | TRBJ2-5 | TRBV5-1 | TRBD2 | TGCGCCAGCAGCTTGGGGCCCCTAGCGGGAGGCCAAGAGACCCAGTACTTC | CASSLGPLAGGQETQYF
- | 15 | TRBJ1-4 | TRBV11-2 | TRBD1 | TGTGCCAGCAGCTTAGAGCGGACAGGCGGCGAAAAACTGTTTTTT | CASSLERTGGEKLFF
few | 13 | TRBJ2-6 | TRBV12-3/TRBV12-4 | - | TGTGCTACGAGCCTTTCTGGGGCCAACGTCCTGACTTTC | CATSLSGANVLTF
few | 15 | TRBJ2-6 | TRBV12-3/TRBV12-4 | - | TGTGCCAGCAGTTTCATTCTCTCTGGGGCCAACGTCCTGACTTTC | CASSFILSGANVLTF
- | 14 | TRBJ2-1 | TRBV5-1 | - | TGCGCCAGCAGCCGCAGAAGCTCCTACAATGAGCAGTTCTTC | CASSRRSSYNEQFF
- | 11 | TRBJ2-7 | TRBV29-1 | - | TGCAGCGTCGCTTTCGCGCGGGAGCAGTACTTC | CSVAFAREQYF
few | 16 | TRBJ2-2 | TRBV11-2 | TRBD1 | TGTGCCAGCAGTTCACAGGGGGCCAGGAACACCGGGGAGCTGTTTTTT | CASSSQGARNTGELFF
- | 13 | TRBJ2-7 | TRBV20-1 | - | TGCAGTGCTAGAGCAGCTTACCATTACGAGCAGTACTTC | CSARAAYHYEQYF
- | 15 | TRBJ1-6 | TRBV28 | - | TGTGCCAGCAGTCCGCCCGGTGACTATAATTCACCCCTCCACTTT | CASSPPGDYNSPLHF
- | 13 | TRBJ1-2 | TRBV20-1 | - | TGCAGTGCCCCGGTTAGCGCTAACTATGGCTACACCTTC | CSAPVSANYGYTF
many | 14 | TRBJ2-2 | TRBV3-1 | TRBD1 | TGTGCCAGCACCAAAGGACAGGGGGCCGGGGAGCTGTTTTTT | CASTKGQGAGELFF
- | 18 | TRBJ2-3 | TRBV28 | - | TGTGCCAGCAGTCGATCATCTTCGGACCCTATGGGGACAGATACGCAGTATTTT | CASSRSSSDPMGTDTQYF
few | 14 | TRBJ1-2 | TRBV6-5 | - | TGTGCCAGCAGCTTACAGGGATCCTCTCTCGGCTACACCTTC | CASSLQGSSLGYTF
- | 16 | TRBJ2-1 | TRBV5-1 | TRBD2 | TGCGCCAGCAGCTTACTAGCGGGTACTTCCTACAATGAGCAGTTCTTC | CASSLLAGTSYNEQFF
few | 15 | TRBJ2-1 | TRBV5-1 | - | TGCGCCAGCAGCCCTGGGGGTGTCTCCTACAATGAGCAGTTCTTC | CASSPGGVSYNEQFF
few | 13 | TRBJ2-7 | TRBV20-1 | - | TGCAGTGCGGGGACCCCACCCAAGTTTGCGCAGTACTTC | CSAGTPPKFAQYF
many | 14 | TRBJ2-7 | TRBV10-1 | - | TGCGCCAGTTCGGACAGCTTAGTCTCCTACGAGCAGTACTTC | CASSDSLVSYEQYF
- | 14 | TRBJ1-3 | TRBV6-1 | - | TGTGCCAGCAGATCAACAGGGTCTGGAAACACCATATATTTT | CASRSTGSGNTIYF
- | 13 | TRBJ2-5 | TRBV9 | TRBD2 | TGTGCCATAGCGGGGGGGACCTCGGAGACCCAGTACTTC | CAIAGGTSETQYF
many | 11 | TRBJ2-1 | TRBV30 | - | TGTGCCTGGTCTGGGGTGTATGAGCAGTTCTTC | CAWSGVYEQFF